This T cell receptor beta chain was captured in a study of technical replicates of blood from a few donors. Trimming shortened V by 8 bases and J by 1 base, and 21 bases separated the two germline ends. Germline CDR1 is ENHRY and CDR2 is SYGVKD. The CDR3 covers 16 residues. The repertoire was sequenced with immunoSEQ multiplex PCR; TCRdb's copy has only in-frame clones and lacks some. Of about 98,000 clones listed, 90% to 97% are singletons. The chain links TRBV10-3 to TRBJ2-7; D possibly corresponds to TRBD1 (6 bases). The sequence came from a human donor in good health. What was sequenced was T cells isolated from PBMCs. The CDR3 DNA reads TGTGCCATCGGTACAACGACAGGCCGAAAGTCCTACGAGCAGTACTTC. Translating it yields CAIGTTTGRKSYEQYF.